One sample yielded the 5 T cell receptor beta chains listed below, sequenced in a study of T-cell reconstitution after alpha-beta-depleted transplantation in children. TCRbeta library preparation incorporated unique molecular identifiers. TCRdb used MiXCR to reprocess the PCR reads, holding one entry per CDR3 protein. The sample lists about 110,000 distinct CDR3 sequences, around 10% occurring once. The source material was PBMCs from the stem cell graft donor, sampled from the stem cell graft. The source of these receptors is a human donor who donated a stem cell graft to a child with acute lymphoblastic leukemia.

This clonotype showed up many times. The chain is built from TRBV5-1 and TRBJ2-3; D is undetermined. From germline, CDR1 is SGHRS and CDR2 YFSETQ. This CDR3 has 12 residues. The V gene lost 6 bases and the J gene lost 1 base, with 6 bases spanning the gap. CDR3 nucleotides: TGCGCCAGCACAAGGGGCACAGATACGCAGTATTTT. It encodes CASTRGTDTQYF.

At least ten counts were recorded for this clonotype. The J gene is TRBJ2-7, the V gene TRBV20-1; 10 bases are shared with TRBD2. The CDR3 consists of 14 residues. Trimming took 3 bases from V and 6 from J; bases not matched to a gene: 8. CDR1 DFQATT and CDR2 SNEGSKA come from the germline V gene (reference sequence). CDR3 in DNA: TGCAGTGCTAGTGAAGGACTAGCGGACCCCGAGCAGTACTTC. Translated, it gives CSASEGLADPEQYF.

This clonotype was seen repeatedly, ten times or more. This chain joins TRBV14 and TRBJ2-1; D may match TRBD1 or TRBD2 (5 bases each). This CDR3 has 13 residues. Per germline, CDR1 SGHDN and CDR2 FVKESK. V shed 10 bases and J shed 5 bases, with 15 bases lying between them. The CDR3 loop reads CATGSWDDNEQFF. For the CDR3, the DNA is TGTGCCACCGGGTCATGGGACGACAATGAGCAGTTCTTC.

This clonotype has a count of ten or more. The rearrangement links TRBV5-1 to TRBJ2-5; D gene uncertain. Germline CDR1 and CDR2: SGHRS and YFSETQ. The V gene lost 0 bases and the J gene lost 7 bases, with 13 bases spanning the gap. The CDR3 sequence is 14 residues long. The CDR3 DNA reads TGCGCCAGCAGCTTGGAAATGGGCAGCCGGACCCAGTACTTC. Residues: CASSLEMGSRTQYF.

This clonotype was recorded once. CDR3: CASRQPFGSRFHEQFF. As DNA, the CDR3 is TGTGCCAGCAGACAACCGTTTGGGTCTAGATTTCATGAGCAGTTCTTC. This sequence joins TRBV7-8 and TRBJ2-1; D unclear. V shed 6 bases and J shed 8 bases, with 23 bases lying between them. The CDR3 has 16 amino acids. The germline CDR1 and CDR2 sequences are SGHVS and FQNEAQ.